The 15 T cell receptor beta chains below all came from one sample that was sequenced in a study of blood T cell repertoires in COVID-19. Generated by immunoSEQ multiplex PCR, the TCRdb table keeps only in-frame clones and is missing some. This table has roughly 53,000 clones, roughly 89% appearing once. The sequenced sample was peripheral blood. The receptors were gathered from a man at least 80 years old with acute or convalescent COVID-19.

The DNA of the CDR3 is TGCGCCAGCAGCCGGGACAGGCACAATGAGCAGTTCTTC. It is translated as CASSRDRHNEQFF. This chain joins TRBV5-1 and TRBJ2-1; TRBD1 agrees at 8 bases. This CDR3 is 13 amino acids long. The V gene end was trimmed by 4 bases and the J gene end by 5 bases; junction bases not matched to a gene: 2. Germline V gives CDR1 SGHRS, CDR2 YFSETQ.

The DNA of the CDR3 is TGTGCCAGCAGCTTAGTGGGGGCTAGCAATCAGCCCCAGCATTTT. Protein sequence: CASSLVGASNQPQHF. J is TRBJ1-5 and V is TRBV7-6, with a tentative D call TRBD1 (6 bases). The CDR3 is 15 amino acids. From germline, CDR1 is SGHVS and CDR2 FNYEAQ. V was clipped by 1 base and J by 0 bases, with 7 bases between them.

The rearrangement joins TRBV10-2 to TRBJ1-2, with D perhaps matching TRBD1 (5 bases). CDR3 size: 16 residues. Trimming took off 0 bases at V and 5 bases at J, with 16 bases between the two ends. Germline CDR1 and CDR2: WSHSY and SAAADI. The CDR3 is CASSESGSQGGYGYTF. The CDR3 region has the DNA TGCGCCAGCAGTGAGTCAGGCTCCCAGGGTGGTTATGGCTACACCTTC.

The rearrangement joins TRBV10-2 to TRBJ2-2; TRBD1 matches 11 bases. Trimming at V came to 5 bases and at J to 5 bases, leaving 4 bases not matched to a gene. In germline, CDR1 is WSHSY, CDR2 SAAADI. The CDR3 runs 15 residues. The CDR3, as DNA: TGCGCCAGCAGTACCCGGGACAGGGGGACCGGGGAGCTGTTTTTT. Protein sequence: CASSTRDRGTGELFF.

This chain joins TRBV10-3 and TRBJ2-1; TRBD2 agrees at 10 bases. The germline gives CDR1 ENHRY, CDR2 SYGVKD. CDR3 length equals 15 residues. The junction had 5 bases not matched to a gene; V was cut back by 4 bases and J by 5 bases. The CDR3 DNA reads TGTGCCATCAGTGTTGGGACTAGCGCCAACAATGAGCAGTTCTTC. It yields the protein CAISVGTSANNEQFF.

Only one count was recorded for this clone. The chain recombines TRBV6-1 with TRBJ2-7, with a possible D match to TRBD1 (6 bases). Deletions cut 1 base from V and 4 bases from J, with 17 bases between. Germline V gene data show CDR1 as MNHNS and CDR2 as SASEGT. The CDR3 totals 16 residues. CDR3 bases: TGTGCCAGCAGTGAAGGTGGTGGGACACGTGGGTACGAGCAGTACTTC. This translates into CASSEGGGTRGYEQYF.

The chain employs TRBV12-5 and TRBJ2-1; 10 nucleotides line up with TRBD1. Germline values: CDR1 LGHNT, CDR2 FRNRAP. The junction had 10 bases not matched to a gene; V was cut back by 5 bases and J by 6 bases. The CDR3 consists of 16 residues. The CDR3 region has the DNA TGTGCTAGTGGTCGGACGACAGGGGGCAGTATCAATGAGCAGTTCTTC. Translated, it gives CASGRTTGGSINEQFF.

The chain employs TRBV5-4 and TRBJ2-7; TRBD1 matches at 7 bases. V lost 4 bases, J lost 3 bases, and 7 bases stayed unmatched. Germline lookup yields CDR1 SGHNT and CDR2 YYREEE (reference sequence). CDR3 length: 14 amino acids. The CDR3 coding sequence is TGTGCCAGCAGCAGCCGGACAGGAAGCTACGAGCAGTACTTC. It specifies CASSSRTGSYEQYF.

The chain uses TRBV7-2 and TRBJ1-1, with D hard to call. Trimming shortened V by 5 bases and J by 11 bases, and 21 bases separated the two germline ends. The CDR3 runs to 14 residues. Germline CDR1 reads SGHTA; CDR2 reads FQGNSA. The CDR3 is CASSPQRVGGQAFF. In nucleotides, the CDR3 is TGTGCCAGCAGCCCCCAGAGGGTCGGTGGGCAGGCTTTCTTT.

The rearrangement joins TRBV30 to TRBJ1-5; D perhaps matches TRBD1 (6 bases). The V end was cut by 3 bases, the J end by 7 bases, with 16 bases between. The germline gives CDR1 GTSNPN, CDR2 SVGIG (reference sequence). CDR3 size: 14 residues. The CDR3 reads CAWSQGGGEQPQHF. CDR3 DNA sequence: TGTGCCTGGAGCCAAGGGGGGGGCGAGCAGCCCCAGCATTTT.

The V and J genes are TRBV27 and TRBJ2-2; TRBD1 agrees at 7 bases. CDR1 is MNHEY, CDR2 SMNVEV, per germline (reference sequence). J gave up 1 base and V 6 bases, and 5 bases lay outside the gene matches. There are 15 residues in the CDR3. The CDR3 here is CASRRRTGNTGELFF. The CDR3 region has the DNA TGTGCCAGCAGGCGGAGGACAGGGAACACCGGGGAGCTGTTTTTT.

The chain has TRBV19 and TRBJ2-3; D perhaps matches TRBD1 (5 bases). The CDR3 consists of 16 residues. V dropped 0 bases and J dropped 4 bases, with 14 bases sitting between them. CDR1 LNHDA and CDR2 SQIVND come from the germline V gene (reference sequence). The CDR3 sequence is CASSIDPSRRADTQYF. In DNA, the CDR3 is TGTGCCAGTAGTATAGATCCCTCCCGCAGGGCAGATACGCAGTATTTT. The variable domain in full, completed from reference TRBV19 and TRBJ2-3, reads DGGITQSPKYLFRKEGQNVTLSCEQNLNHDAMYWYRQDPGQGLRLIYYSQIVNDFQKGDIAEGYSVSREKKESFPLTVTSAQKNPTAFYLCASSIDPSRRADTQYFGPGTRLTVL.

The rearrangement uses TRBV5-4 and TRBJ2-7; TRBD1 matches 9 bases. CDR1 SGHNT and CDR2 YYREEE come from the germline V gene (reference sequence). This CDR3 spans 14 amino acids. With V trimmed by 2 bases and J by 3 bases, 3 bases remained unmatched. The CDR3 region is CASSLQGANYEQYF. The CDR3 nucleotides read TGTGCCAGCAGCTTACAGGGGGCTAACTACGAGCAGTACTTC.

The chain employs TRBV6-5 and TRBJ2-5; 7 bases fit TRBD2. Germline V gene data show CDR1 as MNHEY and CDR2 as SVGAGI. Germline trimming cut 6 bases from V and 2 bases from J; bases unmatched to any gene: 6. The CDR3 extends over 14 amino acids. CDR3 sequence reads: CASSPGTTQETQYF. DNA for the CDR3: TGTGCCAGCAGCCCCGGGACTACTCAAGAGACCCAGTACTTC.

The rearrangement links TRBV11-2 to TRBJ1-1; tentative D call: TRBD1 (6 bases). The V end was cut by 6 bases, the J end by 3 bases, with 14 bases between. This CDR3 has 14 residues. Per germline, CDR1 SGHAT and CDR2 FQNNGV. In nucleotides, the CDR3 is TGTGCCAGCAGGCCCGGGGGGGCGGACACTGAAGCTTTCTTT. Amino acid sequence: CASRPGGADTEAFF.